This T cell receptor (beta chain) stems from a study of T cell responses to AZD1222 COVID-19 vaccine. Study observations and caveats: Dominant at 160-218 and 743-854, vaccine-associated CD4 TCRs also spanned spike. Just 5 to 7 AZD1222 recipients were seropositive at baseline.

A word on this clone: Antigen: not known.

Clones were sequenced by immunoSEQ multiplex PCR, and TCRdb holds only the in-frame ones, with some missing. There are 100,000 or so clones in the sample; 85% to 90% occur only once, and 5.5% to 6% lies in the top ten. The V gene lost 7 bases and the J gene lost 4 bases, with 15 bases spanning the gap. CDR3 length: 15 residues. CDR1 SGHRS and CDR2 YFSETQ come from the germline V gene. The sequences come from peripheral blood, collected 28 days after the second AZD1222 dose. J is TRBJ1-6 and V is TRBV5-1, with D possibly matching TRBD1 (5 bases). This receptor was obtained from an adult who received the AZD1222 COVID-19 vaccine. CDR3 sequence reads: CASVETAPYNSPLHF. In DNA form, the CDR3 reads TGCGCCAGCGTAGAGACAGCTCCGTATAATTCACCCCTCCACTTT.